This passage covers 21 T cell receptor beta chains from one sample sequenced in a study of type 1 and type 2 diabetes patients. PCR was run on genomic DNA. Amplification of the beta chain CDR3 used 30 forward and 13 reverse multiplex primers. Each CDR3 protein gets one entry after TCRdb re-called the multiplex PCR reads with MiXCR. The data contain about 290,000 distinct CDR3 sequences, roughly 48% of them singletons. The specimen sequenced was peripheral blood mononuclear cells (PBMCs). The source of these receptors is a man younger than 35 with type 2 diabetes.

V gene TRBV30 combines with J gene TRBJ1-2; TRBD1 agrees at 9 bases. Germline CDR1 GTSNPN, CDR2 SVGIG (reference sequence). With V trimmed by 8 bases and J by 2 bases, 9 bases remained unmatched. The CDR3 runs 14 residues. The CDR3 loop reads CASSSGTGNYGYTF. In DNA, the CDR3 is TGTGCCAGTTCTTCCGGGACAGGGAACTATGGCTACACCTTC.

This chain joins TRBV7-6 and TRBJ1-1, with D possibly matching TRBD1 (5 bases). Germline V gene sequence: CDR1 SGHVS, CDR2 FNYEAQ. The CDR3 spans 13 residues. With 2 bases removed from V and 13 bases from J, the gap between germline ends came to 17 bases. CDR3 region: CASSLKELGVVFF. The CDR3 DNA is TGTGCCAGCAGCTTAAAGGAATTGGGGGTGGTTTTCTTT.

This CDR3 reads CASSLTVTNEQFF. CDR3 nucleotide sequence: TGTGCCAGCAGCCTTACAGTGACCAATGAGCAGTTCTTC. The gene calls are TRBV6-5 and TRBJ2-5; unclear D gene. The J call may be faulty, since TRBJ2-1 better matches the DNA end. The germline V gene has CDR1 MNHEY and CDR2 SVGAGI. The CDR3 extends over 13 amino acids.

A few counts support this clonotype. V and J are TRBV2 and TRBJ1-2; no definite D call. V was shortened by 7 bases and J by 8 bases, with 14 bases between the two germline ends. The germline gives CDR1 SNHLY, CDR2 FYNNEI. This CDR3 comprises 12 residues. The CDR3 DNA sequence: TGTGCCAGCAATCTCGGGATAGAGGGCTACACCTTC. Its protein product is CASNLGIEGYTF.

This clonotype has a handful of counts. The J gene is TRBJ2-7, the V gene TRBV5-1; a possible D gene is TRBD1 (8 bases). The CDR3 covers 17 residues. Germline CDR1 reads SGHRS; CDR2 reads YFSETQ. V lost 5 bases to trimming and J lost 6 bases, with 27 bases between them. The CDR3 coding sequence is TGCGCCAGCAGTCCAGGGGGCCCTGGGGGGGCTGGGAGCGAGCAGTACTTC. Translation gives CASSPGGPGGAGSEQYF.

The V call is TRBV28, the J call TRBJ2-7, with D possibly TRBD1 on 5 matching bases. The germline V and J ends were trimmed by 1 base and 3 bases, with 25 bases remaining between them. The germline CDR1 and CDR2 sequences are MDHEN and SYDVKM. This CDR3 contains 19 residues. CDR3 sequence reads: CASSLSHSLGALRSYEQYF. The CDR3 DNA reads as TGTGCCAGCAGTTTATCGCACTCGTTAGGGGCCCTGAGGAGCTACGAGCAGTACTTC.

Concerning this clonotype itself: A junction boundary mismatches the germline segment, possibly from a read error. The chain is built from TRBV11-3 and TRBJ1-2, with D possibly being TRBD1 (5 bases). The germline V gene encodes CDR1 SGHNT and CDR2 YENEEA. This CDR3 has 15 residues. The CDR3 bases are TGCGCCAGCAGCTCAGATACAGGATCTTTTTATGGCTACACCTTC. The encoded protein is CASSSDTGSFYGYTF.

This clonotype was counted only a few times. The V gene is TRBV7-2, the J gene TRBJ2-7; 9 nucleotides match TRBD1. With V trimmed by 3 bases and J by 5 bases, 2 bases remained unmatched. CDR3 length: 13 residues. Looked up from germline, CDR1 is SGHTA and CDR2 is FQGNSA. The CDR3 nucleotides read TGTGCCAGCAGCTTCCGGACAGGGGACGAGCAGTACTTC. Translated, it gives CASSFRTGDEQYF.

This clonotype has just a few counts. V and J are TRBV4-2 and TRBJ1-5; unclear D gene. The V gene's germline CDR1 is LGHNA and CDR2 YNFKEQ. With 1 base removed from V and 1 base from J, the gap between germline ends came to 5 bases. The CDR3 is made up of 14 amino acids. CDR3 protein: CASSQVGSNQPQHF. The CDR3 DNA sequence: TGTGCCAGCAGCCAAGTAGGAAGCAATCAGCCCCAGCATTTT.

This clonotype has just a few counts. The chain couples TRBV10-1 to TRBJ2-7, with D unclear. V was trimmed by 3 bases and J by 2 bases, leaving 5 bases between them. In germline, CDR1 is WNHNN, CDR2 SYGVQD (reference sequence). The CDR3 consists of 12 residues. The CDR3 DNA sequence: TGCGCCAGCAGTGATTCACCCTACGAGCAGTACTTC. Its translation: CASSDSPYEQYF.

The CDR3 protein is CAISGSTLAKNIQYF. The CDR3 nucleotides are TGTGCCATCAGTGGGTCGACGCTAGCCAAAAACATTCAGTACTTC. This sequence joins TRBV10-3 and TRBJ2-4, with D unclear. V lost 4 bases and J lost 0, with 10 bases in between. The CDR3 consists of 15 residues. The germline gives CDR1 ENHRY, CDR2 SYGVKD.

The CDR3 here is CASSLETYEQYF. CDR3 in DNA: TGTGCCAGCAGCTTGGAAACCTACGAGCAGTACTTC. The chain is built from TRBV5-5 and TRBJ2-7; D gene ambiguous. This CDR3 comprises 12 residues. V lost 0 bases, J lost 2 bases, and 3 bases lay in between. Germline V lookup: CDR1 SGHKS, CDR2 YYEKEE (reference sequence).

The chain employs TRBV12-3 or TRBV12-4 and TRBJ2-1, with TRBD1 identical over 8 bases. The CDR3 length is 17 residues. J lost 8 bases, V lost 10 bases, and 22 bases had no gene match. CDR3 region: CATRQPPPTQGVDEQFF. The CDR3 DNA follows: TGTGCCACGCGCCAACCCCCTCCGACACAGGGGGTGGATGAGCAGTTCTTC.

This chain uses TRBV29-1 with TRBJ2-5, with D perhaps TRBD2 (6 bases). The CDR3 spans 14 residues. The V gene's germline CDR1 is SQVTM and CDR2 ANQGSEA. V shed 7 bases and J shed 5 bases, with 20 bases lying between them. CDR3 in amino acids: CSERTNGRSETQYF. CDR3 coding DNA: TGCAGCGAGAGGACTAACGGGAGAAGTGAGACCCAGTACTTC.

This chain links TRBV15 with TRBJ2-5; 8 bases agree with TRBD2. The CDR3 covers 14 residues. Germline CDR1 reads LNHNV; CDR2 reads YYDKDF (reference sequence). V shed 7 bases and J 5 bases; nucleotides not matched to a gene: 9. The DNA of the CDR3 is TGTGCCACCACCGGGACTAGGGGCGGGGAGACCCAGTACTTC. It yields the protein CATTGTRGGETQYF. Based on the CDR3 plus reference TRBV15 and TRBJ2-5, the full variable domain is DAMVIQNPRYQVTQFGKPVTLSCSQTLNHNVMYWYQQKSSQAPKLLFHYYDKDFNNEADTPDNFQSRRPNTSFCFLDIRSPGLGDTAMYLCATTGTRGGETQYFGPGTRLLVL.

The CDR3 is CAWGALSNEQFF. The CDR3 DNA sequence: TGTGCCTGGGGGGCCCTTTCGAATGAGCAGTTCTTC. This chain joins TRBV30 and TRBJ2-1; perhaps TRBD1 as D (5 bases). The CDR3 covers 12 residues. With 5 bases removed from V and 7 bases from J, the gap between germline ends came to 12 bases. Looked up from germline, CDR1 is GTSNPN and CDR2 is SVGIG (reference sequence).

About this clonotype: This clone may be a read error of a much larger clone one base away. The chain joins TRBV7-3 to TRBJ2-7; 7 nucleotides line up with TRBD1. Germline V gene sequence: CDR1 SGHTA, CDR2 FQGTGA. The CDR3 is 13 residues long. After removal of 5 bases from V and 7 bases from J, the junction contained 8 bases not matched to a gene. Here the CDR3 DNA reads TGTGCCAGCAGCACGACAGGGAACCATGAGCAGTACTTC. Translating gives CASSTTGNHEQYF.

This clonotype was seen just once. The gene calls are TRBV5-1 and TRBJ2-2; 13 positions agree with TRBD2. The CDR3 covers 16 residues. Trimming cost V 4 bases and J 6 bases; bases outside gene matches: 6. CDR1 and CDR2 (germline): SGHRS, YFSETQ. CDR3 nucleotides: TGCGCCAGCAGCCGCGGGACTAGCGGGGCCCCCGGGGAGCTGTTTTTT. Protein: CASSRGTSGAPGELFF.

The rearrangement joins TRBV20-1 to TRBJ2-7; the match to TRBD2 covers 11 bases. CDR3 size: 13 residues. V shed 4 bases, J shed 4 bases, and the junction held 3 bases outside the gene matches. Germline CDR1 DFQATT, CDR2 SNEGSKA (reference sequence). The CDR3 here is CSATSGRWYEQYF. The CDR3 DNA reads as TGCAGTGCTACTAGCGGGAGGTGGTACGAGCAGTACTTC.

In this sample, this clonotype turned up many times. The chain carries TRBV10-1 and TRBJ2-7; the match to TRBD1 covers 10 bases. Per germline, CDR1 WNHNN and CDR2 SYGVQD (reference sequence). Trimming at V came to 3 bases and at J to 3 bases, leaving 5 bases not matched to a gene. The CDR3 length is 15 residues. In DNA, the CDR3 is TGCGCCAGCAGTGAAGACAGGGGGCCCCTCTACGAGCAGTACTTC. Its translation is CASSEDRGPLYEQYF.

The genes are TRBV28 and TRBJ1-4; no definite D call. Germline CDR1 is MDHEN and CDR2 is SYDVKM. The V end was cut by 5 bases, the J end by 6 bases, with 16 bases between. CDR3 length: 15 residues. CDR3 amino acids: CASSPTARRHEKLFF. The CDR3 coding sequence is TGTGCCAGCAGTCCTACAGCCCGGAGGCATGAAAAACTGTTTTTT.